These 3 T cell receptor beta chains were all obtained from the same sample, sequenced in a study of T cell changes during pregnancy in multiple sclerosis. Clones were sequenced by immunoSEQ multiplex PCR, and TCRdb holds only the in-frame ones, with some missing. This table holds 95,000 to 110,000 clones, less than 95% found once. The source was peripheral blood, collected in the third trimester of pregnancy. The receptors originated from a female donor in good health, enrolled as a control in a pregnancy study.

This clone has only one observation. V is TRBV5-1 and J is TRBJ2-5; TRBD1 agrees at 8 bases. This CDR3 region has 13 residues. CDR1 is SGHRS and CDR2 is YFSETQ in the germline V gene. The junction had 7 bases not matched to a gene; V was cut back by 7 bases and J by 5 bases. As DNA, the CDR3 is TGCGCCAGCGGACAGGGATCTACGGAGACCCAGTACTTC. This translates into CASGQGSTETQYF.

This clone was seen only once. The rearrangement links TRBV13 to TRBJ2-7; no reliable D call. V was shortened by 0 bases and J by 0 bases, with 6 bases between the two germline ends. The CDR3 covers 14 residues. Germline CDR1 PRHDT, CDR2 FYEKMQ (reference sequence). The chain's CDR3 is CASSLGQNSYEQYF. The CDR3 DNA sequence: TGTGCCAGCAGCTTAGGGCAGAACTCCTACGAGCAGTACTTC.

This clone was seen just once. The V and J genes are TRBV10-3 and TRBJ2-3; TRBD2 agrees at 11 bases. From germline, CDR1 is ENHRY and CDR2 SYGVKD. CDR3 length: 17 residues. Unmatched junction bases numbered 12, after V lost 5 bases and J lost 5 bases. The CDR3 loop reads CAISRTGSGGAQDTQYF. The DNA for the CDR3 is TGTGCCATCAGTCGGACGGGTAGCGGGGGGGCCCAAGATACGCAGTATTTT.